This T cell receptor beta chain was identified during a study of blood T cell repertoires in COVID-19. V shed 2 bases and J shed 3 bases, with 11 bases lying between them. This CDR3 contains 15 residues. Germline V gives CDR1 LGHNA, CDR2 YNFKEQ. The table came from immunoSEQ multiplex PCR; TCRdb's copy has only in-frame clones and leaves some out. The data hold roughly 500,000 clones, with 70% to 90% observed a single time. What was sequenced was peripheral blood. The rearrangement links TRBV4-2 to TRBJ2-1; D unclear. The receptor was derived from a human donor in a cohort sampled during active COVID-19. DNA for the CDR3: TGTGCCAGCAGCCAACCTCTCCAGTTCTACAATGAGCAGTTCTTC. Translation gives CASSQPLQFYNEQFF.